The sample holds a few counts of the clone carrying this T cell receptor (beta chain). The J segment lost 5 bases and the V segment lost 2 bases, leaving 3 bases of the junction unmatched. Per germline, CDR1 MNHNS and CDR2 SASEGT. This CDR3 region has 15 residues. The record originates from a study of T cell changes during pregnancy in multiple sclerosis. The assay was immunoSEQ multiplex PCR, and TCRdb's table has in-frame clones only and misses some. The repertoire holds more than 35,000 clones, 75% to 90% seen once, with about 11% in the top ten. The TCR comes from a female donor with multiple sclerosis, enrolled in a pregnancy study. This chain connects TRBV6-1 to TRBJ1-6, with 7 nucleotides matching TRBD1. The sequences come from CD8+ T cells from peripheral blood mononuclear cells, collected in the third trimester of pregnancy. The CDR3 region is CASSERQGDNSPLHF. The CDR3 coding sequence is TGTGCCAGCAGTGAACGACAGGGTGATAATTCACCCCTCCACTTT.